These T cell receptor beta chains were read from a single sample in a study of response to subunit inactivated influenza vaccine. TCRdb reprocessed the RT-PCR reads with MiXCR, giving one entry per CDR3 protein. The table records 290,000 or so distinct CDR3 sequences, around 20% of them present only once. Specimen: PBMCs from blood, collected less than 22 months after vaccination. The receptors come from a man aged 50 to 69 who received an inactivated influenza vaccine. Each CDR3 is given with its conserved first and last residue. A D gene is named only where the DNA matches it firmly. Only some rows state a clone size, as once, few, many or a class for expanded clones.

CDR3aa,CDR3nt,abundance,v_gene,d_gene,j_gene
CASSQTRQGVNLAFF,TGCGCCAGCAGCCAAACTCGACAGGGGGTTAATCTAGCTTTCTTT,few,TRBV4-3,TRBD1,TRBJ1-1
CASSLGWTSGRANSEQFF,TGTGCCAGCAGCTTAGGGTGGACTAGCGGGAGGGCTAATAGTGAGCAGTTCTTC,.,TRBV7-8,TRBD2,TRBJ2-1
CASSSEGGGSYNEQFF,TGTGCCAGCAGCTCCGAAGGGGGAGGTTCCTACAATGAGCAGTTCTTC,.,TRBV7-8,.,TRBJ2-1
CASSYTADNTEAFF,TGTGCCAGCAGTTACACGGCAGATAACACTGAAGCTTTCTTT,many,TRBV6-5,.,TRBJ1-1
CASSPSVGGYTF,TGTGCCAGCAGTCCGTCCGTGGGTGGCTACACCTTC,many,TRBV28,.,TRBJ1-2
CSARDSARPMNTEAFF,TGCAGTGCTAGAGATTCCGCCCGGCCGATGAACACTGAAGCTTTCTTT,many,TRBV20-1,.,TRBJ1-1
CASSGYDRGYEQYF,TGTGCCAGCAGCGGTTATGACAGGGGTTACGAGCAGTACTTC,.,TRBV5-8,TRBD1,TRBJ2-7
CSVERTSQADTQYF,TGCAGCGTTGAAAGGACTAGCCAAGCAGATACGCAGTATTTT,few,TRBV29-1,TRBD2,TRBJ2-3
CASSQGTEGREKLFF,TGCGCCAGCAGCCAAGGGACAGAGGGACGGGAAAAACTGTTTTTT,.,TRBV5-1,TRBD1,TRBJ1-4
CASSATIQGQPQHF,TGTGCCAGCAGTGCCACGATCCAGGGTCAGCCCCAGCATTTT,.,TRBV28,.,TRBJ1-5
CSAPRGTQLTEQYF,TGCAGTGCTCCCCGTGGGACCCAACTTACCGAGCAGTACTTC,.,TRBV20-1,.,TRBJ2-7
CASSMKSGYTF,TGTGCCAGCAGCATGAAATCCGGCTACACCTTC,few,TRBV7-2,.,TRBJ1-2
CASTARDRETARNEQYF,TGTGCCAGCACCGCCCGGGACAGGGAGACGGCGCGGAACGAGCAGTACTTC,.,TRBV28,TRBD1,TRBJ2-7
CATKTGTAGTEAFF,TGTGCCACCAAAACCGGGACGGCGGGCACTGAAGCTTTCTTT,.,TRBV6-1,.,TRBJ1-1
CASRIGSQDTQYF,TGTGCCAGTAGGATCGGGAGCCAAGATACGCAGTATTTT,.,TRBV7-2,.,TRBJ2-3